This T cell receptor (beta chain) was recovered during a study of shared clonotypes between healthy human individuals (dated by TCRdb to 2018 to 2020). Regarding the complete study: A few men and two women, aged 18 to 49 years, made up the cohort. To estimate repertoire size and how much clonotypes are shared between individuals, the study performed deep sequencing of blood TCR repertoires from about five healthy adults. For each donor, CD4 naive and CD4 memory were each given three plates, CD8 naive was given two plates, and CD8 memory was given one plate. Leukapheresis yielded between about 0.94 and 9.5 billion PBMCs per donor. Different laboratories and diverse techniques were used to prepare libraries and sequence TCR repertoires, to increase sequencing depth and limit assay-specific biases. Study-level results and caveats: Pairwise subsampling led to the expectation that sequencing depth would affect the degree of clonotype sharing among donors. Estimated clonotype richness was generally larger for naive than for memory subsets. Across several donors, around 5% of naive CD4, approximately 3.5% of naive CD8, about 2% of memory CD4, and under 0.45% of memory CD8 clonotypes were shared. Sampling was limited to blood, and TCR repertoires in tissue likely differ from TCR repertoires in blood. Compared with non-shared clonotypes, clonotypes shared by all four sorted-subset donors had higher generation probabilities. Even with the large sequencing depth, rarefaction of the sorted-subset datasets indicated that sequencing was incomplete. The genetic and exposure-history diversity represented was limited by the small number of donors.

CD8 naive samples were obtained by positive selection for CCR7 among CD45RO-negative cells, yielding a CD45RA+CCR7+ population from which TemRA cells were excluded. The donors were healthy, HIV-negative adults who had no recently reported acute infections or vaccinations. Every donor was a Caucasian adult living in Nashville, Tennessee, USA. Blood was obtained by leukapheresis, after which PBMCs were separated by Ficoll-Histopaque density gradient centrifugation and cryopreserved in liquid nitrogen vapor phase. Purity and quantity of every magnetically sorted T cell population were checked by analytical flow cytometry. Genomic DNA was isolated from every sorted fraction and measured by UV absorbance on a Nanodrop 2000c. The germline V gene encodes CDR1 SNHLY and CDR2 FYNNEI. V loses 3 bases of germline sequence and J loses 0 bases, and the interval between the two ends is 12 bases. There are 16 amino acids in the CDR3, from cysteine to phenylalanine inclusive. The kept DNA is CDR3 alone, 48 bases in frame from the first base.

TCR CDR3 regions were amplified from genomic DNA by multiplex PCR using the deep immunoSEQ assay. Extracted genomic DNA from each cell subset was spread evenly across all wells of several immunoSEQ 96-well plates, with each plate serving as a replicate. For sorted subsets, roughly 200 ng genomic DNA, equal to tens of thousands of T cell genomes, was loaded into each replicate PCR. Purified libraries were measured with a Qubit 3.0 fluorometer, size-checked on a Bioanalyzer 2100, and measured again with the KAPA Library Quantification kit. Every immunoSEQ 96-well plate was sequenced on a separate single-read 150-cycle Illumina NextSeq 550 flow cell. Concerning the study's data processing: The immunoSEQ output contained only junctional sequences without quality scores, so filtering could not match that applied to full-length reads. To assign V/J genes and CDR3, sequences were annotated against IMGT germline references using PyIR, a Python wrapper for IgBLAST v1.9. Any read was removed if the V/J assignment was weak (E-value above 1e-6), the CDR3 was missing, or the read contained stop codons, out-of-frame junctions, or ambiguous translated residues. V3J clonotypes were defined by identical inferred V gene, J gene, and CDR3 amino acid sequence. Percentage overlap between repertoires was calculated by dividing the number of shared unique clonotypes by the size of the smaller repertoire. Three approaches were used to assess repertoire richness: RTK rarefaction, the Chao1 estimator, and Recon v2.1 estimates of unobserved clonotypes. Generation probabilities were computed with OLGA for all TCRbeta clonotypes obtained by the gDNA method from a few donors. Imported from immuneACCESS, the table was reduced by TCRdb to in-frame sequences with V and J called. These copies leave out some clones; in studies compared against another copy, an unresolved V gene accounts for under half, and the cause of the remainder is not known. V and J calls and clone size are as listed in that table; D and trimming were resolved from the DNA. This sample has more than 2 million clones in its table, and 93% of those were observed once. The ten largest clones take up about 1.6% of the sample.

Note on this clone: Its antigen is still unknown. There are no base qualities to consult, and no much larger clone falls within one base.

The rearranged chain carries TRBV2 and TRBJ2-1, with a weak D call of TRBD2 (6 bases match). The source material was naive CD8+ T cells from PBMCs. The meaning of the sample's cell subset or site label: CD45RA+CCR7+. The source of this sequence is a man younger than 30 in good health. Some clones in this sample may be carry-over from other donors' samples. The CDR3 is CASSERATSSYNEQFF. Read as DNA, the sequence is TGTGCCAGCAGTGAGCGGGCGACTAGCTCCTACAATGAGCAGTTCTTC.